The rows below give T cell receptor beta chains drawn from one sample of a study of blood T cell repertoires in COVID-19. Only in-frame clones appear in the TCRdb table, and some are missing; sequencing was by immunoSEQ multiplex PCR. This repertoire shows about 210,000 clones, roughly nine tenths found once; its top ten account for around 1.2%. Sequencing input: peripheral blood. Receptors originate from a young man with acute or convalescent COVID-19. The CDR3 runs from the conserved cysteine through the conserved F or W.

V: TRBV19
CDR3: CASSPRTGRNYGYTF

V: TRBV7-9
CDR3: CASSPDSIYGYTF

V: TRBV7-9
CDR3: CASSKHDGSGEAFF

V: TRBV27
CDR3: CASSRGYEQYF

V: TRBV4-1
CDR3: CASSPHSSSPLHF

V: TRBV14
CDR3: CASSQVRDTQYF

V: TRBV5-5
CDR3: CASSSGTVTQYF

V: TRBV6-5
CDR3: CASSPSLTVAETQYF

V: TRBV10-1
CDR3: CASSESKLDRYTEAFF

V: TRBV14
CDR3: CASSQDLPGVGTEAFF

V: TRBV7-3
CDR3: CASSLMGVNTEAFF

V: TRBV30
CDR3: CAWSVTGSGEQFF

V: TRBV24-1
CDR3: CATSDPGGSNTGELFF

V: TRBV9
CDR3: CASSVGTEDQPQHF

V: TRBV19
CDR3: CASMLRVNTYNSPLHF

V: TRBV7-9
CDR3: CASSLAGGGNTIYF

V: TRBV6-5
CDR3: CASRDHRVNTEAFF

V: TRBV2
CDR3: CASSEDRGGWETQYF

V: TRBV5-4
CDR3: CASSLLSGGGAYNEQFF

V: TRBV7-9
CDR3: CASSWGDRGRRGYTF

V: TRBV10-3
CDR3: CAIRGTDNQPQHF

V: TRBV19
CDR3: CASSIVSARVTDEQYF

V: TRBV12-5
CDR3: CASGLGTGGSNQPQHF

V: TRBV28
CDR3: CASAVGGSNNEQFF

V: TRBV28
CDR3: CASSWGQGYGYTF

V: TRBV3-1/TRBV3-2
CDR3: CASRTSGGAGAYNEQFF

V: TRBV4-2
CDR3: CASSQQDRGQPQHF

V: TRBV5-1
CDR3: CASSLGWGRDTQYF

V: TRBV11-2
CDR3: CASSLGDSSNQPQHF

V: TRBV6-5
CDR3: CASRAPGTPNYGYTF

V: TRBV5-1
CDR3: CATSGGRGEQFF

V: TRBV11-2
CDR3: CASSRLTPLRLSNTEAFF

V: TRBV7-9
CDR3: CASSLSETGQRDYGYTF

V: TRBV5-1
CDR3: CATSLEGADTEAFF

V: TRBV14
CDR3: CASSQARGQETQYF

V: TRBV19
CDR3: CASRRRETRQETQYF

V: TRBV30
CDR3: CAWSRVLWTEAFF

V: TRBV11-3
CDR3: CASSPTGEETQYF

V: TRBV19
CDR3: CASSDGGEGATNEKLFF

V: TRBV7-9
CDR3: CASTRESTDTQYF

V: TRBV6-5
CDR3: CASSYPGTVQETQYF

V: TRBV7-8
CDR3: CASSSGTSGVDEQFF

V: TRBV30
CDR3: CAWSAGGNQPQHF

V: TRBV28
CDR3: CASSAPSGGTDTQYF

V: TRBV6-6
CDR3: CASSWERDSLYPLAKNIQYF

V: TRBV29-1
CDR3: CSVAGQETQYF

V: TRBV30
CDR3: CAWSRALRADQLFNYGYTF

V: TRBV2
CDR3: CASSEPRAGGYTF

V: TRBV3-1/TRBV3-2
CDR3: CASSPVGGGETQYF

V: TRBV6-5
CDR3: CASSYVGPPYEQYF

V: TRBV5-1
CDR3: CASRPIGLASTDTQYF

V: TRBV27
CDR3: CASSLGLSYEQYF

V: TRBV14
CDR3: CASSQTLAGDEQYF

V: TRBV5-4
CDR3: CASSLGQSFYEQYF

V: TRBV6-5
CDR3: CASRLTGGGQPQHF